Shown below are 23 T cell receptor beta chains from a single sample sequenced in a study of T cells in Graves' hyperthyroidism and ophthalmopathy. TCR beta CDR3 regions were amplified from RNA transcripts. HTBI primers were used for first-round RT-PCR of the TCR CDR3. TCRdb reprocessed the multiplex PCR reads with MiXCR, giving one entry per CDR3 protein. Seen here are around 580,000 distinct CDR3 sequences, 16% observed once, and the top ten hold roughly 18%. The sequencing input was blood. The receptors come from a woman younger than 35 with Graves' hyperthyroidism.

The rearrangement links TRBV10-3 to TRBJ2-7, with TRBD1 matching over 9 bases. Looked up from germline, CDR1 is ENHRY and CDR2 is SYGVKD. After removal of 7 bases from V and 1 base from J, the junction contained 8 bases not matched to a gene. The CDR3 is made up of 15 amino acids. CDR3: CAIKEPGQGSYEQYF. Here the CDR3 DNA reads TGTGCCATCAAGGAACCGGGACAGGGATCCTACGAGCAGTACTTC.

At least ten counts were recorded for this clonotype. The V and J genes are TRBV28 and TRBJ2-7; 10 nucleotides align to TRBD2. In germline, CDR1 is MDHEN, CDR2 SYDVKM. This CDR3 is built from 14 residues. With V trimmed by 7 bases and J by 1 base, 4 bases remained unmatched. CDR3 in amino acids: CASTLGLASYEQYF. The CDR3, as DNA: TGTGCCAGCACCCTGGGACTAGCGTCCTACGAGCAGTACTTC.

This clonotype was recorded many times. The J gene is TRBJ1-1, the V gene TRBV11-3; D is ambiguous. The germline V gene encodes CDR1 SGHNT and CDR2 YENEEA. The CDR3 has 14 residues. With 3 bases removed from V and 1 base from J, the gap between germline ends came to 9 bases. The CDR3 DNA reads as TGTGCCAGCAGCTTGGGCAGAAGGAACACTGAAGCTTTCTTT. As protein: CASSLGRRNTEAFF.

Many counts were recorded for this clonotype. The chain employs TRBV18 and TRBJ2-5; no definite D call. The CDR3 contains 15 residues. Germline V CDR1 and CDR2: KGHSH, LQKENI. Trimming cost V 3 bases and J 2 bases, with 13 bases left between them. CDR3 in DNA: TGTGCCAGCTCACCCACCTGGGTGACTCAAGAGACCCAGTACTTC. This sequence encodes CASSPTWVTQETQYF.

This clonotype was seen repeatedly, ten times or more. The chain joins TRBV6-2 or TRBV6-3 to TRBJ2-7; D unresolved. V was trimmed by 6 bases and J by 4 bases, leaving 19 bases between them. The germline gives CDR1 MNHEY, CDR2 SVGEGT. The CDR3 sequence is 15 residues long. As DNA, the CDR3 is TGTGCCAGCAGCGAACTCAGGCTACGATTTTACGAGCAGTACTTC. Translated, it gives CASSELRLRFYEQYF.

This clonotype was recorded many times. This chain uses TRBV6-1 with TRBJ1-2; a weak D match, TRBD1 (6 bases). V gave up 3 bases and J gave up 5 bases, with 7 bases separating them. CDR3 length: 12 amino acids. Germline V gene lookup returns CDR1 MNHNS and CDR2 SASEGT. The CDR3 reads CASSDGTYGYTF. CDR3 nucleotides: TGTGCCAGCAGTGACGGGACATATGGCTACACCTTC.

This clonotype has ten or more counts. The chain recombines TRBV6-1 with TRBJ1-4; D not resolved. CDR3 length: 15 residues. Trimming cost V 6 bases and J 0 bases, with 11 bases left between them. Germline lookup yields CDR1 MNHNS and CDR2 SASEGT. The CDR3 region has the DNA TGTGCCAGCAGCAGACTGGAGGCAACTAATGAAAAACTGTTTTTT. It specifies CASSRLEATNEKLFF.

The chain carries TRBV7-9 and TRBJ2-7; TRBD1 matches 9 bases. Trimming cost V 4 bases and J 4 bases; bases outside gene matches: 5. The V gene's germline CDR1 is SEHNR and CDR2 FQNEAQ (reference sequence). This CDR3 has 14 residues. The CDR3 DNA is TGTGCCAGCAGCTCACAGGGGGCGACGTACGAGCAGTACTTC. Translated, it gives CASSSQGATYEQYF.

This clonotype turned up a few times. CDR3 sequence reads: CASSDRTEEGYTF. Written as DNA, the CDR3 is TGTGCCAGCAGTGATCGGACAGAGGAAGGCTACACCTTC. The chain couples TRBV2 to TRBJ1-2, with a possible D match to TRBD1 (6 bases). This CDR3 comprises 13 residues. Germline loops: CDR1 SNHLY, CDR2 FYNNEI. Trimming cost V 3 bases and J 8 bases, with 13 bases left between them.

The chain is built from TRBV13 and TRBJ2-6; D may correspond to TRBD1 or TRBD2 (5 bases each). The V gene lost 7 bases and the J gene lost 0 bases, with 16 bases spanning the gap. CDR1 and CDR2 from the germline V gene are PRHDT and FYEKMQ (reference sequence). The CDR3 runs to 17 residues. The CDR3 DNA is TGTGCCAGCATCTCGGGACGTACCTTCTCTGGGGCCAACGTCCTGACTTTC. Translated, it gives CASISGRTFSGANVLTF.

The table lists this clonotype with many counts. The chain is built from TRBV20-1 and TRBJ2-1, with D uncertain. Germline V gene sequence: CDR1 DFQATT, CDR2 SNEGSKA (reference sequence). This CDR3 contains 12 residues. Trimming took off 6 bases at V and 8 bases at J, with 14 bases between the two ends. Here the CDR3 DNA reads TGCAGTGCCCCGGACGGGTGGGATGAGCAGTTCTTC. Its translation is CSAPDGWDEQFF.

The rearrangement links TRBV12-3 or TRBV12-4 to TRBJ1-5, with TRBD1 identical over 9 bases. With 5 bases clipped from V and 2 bases from J, the junction kept 7 bases outside the gene matches. CDR3 length equals 16 residues. This CDR3 is CASSQYRGRGNQPQHF. The DNA of the CDR3 is TGTGCCAGCAGTCAATACAGGGGGCGAGGCAATCAGCCCCAGCATTTT.

This clonotype was counted a few times. The chain combines TRBV28 with TRBJ1-3; D remains ambiguous. The CDR3 loop spans 14 amino acids. The ends were cut back, 5 bases at V and 0 bases at J, with 8 bases in the middle. In germline, CDR1 is MDHEN, CDR2 SYDVKM. CDR3 coding DNA: TGTGCCAGCAGTCAACGGCGCTCTGGAAACACCATATATTTT. Residues: CASSQRRSGNTIYF.

This clonotype was seen ten or more times. V gene TRBV7-2 combines with J gene TRBJ2-7; D gene ambiguous. CDR3 length: 13 residues. Germline V gene data show CDR1 as SGHTA and CDR2 as FQGNSA. Trimming cost V 5 bases and J 6 bases, with 14 bases left between them. Here the CDR3 DNA reads TGTGCCAGCAGCACCCACGATAGCCGCGAGCAGTACTTC. Encoded protein: CASSTHDSREQYF.

This clonotype was seen repeatedly, ten times or more. The genes are TRBV12-3 or TRBV12-4 and TRBJ2-5; D may be TRBD1 (6 bases). Trimming took off 5 bases at V and 5 bases at J, with 9 bases between the two ends. The CDR3 loop spans 12 amino acids. In nucleotides, the CDR3 is TGTGCCAGCAGTCCACAGGGTGAGACCCAGTACTTC. Translation gives CASSPQGETQYF.

This clonotype was found many times. The rearrangement links TRBV20-1 to TRBJ2-7; D is unresolved. The CDR3 spans 13 residues. Germline CDR1 is DFQATT and CDR2 is SNEGSKA (reference sequence). Trimming took off 5 bases at V and 2 bases at J, with 13 bases between the two ends. The CDR3 loop reads CSASRTAAYEQYF. The CDR3 nucleotides are TGCAGTGCTTCCCGGACCGCAGCCTACGAGCAGTACTTC.

This clonotype was seen ten or more times. The gene calls are TRBV12-3 or TRBV12-4 and TRBJ1-4, with 8 nucleotides matching TRBD1. The V segment lost 3 bases and the J segment 3 bases; nucleotides outside the gene matches: 0. The CDR3 consists of 14 residues. The CDR3 DNA reads as TGTGCCAGCAGTTTCAGGGGGCCTAATGAAAAACTGTTTTTT. This translates into CASSFRGPNEKLFF.

This rearrangement joins TRBV30 to TRBJ2-7; possibly TRBD1 for D (6 bases). Trimming removed 8 bases at V and 4 bases at J, with 12 bases between. Germline-derived CDR1 and CDR2 are GTSNPN and SVGIG (reference sequence). The CDR3 consists of 11 residues. Here the CDR3 reads CARGQIYEQYF. The CDR3 nucleotides are TGTGCCCGAGGACAGATTTACGAGCAGTACTTC. The variable domain in full, completed from reference TRBV30 and TRBJ2-7, reads SQTIHQWPATLVQPVGSPLSLECTVEGTSNPNLYWYRQAAGRGLQLLFYSVGIGQISSEVPQNLSASRPQDRQFILSSKKLLLSDSGFYLCARGQIYEQYFGPGTRLTVT.

This clonotype was picked up many times. The chain employs TRBV12-3 or TRBV12-4 and TRBJ2-3; 10 nucleotides match TRBD2. Trimming took 2 bases from V and 2 from J; bases not matched to a gene: 7. The CDR3 runs 17 residues. The CDR3 DNA reads as TGTGCCAGCAGTTTACCCAGCGGGAGGGCCTTCACAGATACGCAGTATTTT. Encoded protein: CASSLPSGRAFTDTQYF.

Many counts were recorded for this clonotype. The genes are TRBV6-1 and TRBJ2-3, with TRBD1 identical over 8 bases. Germline-derived CDR1 and CDR2 are MNHNS and SASEGT. The CDR3 extends over 15 amino acids. The V segment lost 5 bases and the J segment 1 base; nucleotides outside the gene matches: 5. The CDR3 loop is CASSYKDRGTDTQYF. In nucleotides, the CDR3 is TGTGCCAGCAGTTACAAGGACAGGGGCACAGATACGCAGTATTTT.

This clonotype was observed at least ten times. The chain combines TRBV18 with TRBJ2-5; 9 nucleotides agree with TRBD1. This CDR3 contains 14 residues. Germline V gene sequence: CDR1 KGHSH, CDR2 LQKENI. V dropped 3 bases and J dropped 5; count of bases not matched to a gene: 4. The CDR3 loop reads CASSPLDRGETQYF. DNA for the CDR3: TGTGCCAGCTCACCCCTTGACAGGGGGGAGACCCAGTACTTC.

The chain uses TRBV7-9 and TRBJ2-7; D is possibly TRBD1 (6 bases). V was shortened by 5 bases and J by 1 base, with 12 bases between the two germline ends. The germline V gene has CDR1 SEHNR and CDR2 FQNEAQ (reference sequence). The CDR3 length is 14 residues. The CDR3, as DNA: TGTGCCAGCAGCACGACAGGTGGTTCCTACGAGCAGTACTTC. Its translation is CASSTTGGSYEQYF.

This clonotype was observed many times. This chain connects TRBV29-1 to TRBJ2-1; possibly TRBD2 for D (5 bases). Germline assignment: CDR1 SQVTM and CDR2 ANQGSEA. V lost 7 bases to trimming and J lost 1 base, with 14 bases between them. The CDR3 is 14 residues long. This chain's CDR3 is CSARPGSSYNEQFF. Here the CDR3 DNA reads TGCAGCGCAAGGCCGGGATCTTCCTACAATGAGCAGTTCTTC.